Presented here are 27 T cell receptor beta chains from one specimen sequenced in a study of OX40 agonist ivuxolimab in advanced cancers. Libraries were prepared by immunoSEQ multiplex PCR; TCRdb keeps only in-frame clonotypes and omits some of them. The profile shows 70,000 to 85,000 clones, approximately 90% of them singletons. Sequenced material: CD4+ or CD8+ T cells sorted from blood, taken in a trial of the OX40 agonist ivuxolimab. The receptors stem from an adult with an advanced solid tumor such as melanoma, head and neck, liver or kidney cancer.

The CDR3 region is CASSLEGTGELFF. CDR3 DNA sequence: TGCGCCAGCAGCTTGGAGGGCACCGGGGAGCTGTTTTTT. The gene calls are TRBV5-1 and TRBJ2-2; D gene uncertain. CDR1 and CDR2 (germline): SGHRS, YFSETQ. The CDR3 totals 13 residues. Trimming stripped 0 bases from V and 4 bases from J, with 4 bases between.

The chain is built from TRBV19 and TRBJ1-1; D gene unclear. The CDR3 is 16 amino acids. Germline lookup yields CDR1 LNHDA and CDR2 SQIVND (reference sequence). V dropped 9 bases and J dropped 1 base, with 21 bases sitting between them. For the CDR3, the DNA is TGTGCCAGCTCCCGGCTCGGGCAGAACCAGAACACTGAAGCTTTCTTT. Translation gives CASSRLGQNQNTEAFF. Based on the CDR3 plus reference TRBV19 and TRBJ1-1, the full variable domain is DGGITQSPKYLFRKEGQNVTLSCEQNLNHDAMYWYRQDPGQGLRLIYYSQIVNDFQKGDIAEGYSVSREKKESFPLTVTSAQKNPTAFYLCASSRLGQNQNTEAFFGQGTRLTVV.

This chain links TRBV11-3 with TRBJ2-5; weak D call: TRBD2 (5 bases). Germline-derived CDR1 and CDR2 are SGHNT and YENEEA. V was shortened by 8 bases and J by 4 bases, with 8 bases between the two germline ends. CDR3 length: 11 amino acids. The CDR3 region has the DNA TGTGCCAGCTCGAGCGGAGAGACCCAGTACTTC. Translation gives CASSSGETQYF.

In DNA form, the CDR3 reads TGTGCCAGCAGTTTAGAGTGGAACACTGAAGCTTTCTTT. It yields the protein CASSLEWNTEAFF. J is TRBJ1-1 and V is TRBV28; the D is unclear. CDR1 is MDHEN and CDR2 is SYDVKM in the germline V gene. V lost 2 bases, J lost 1 base, and 5 bases lay in between. There are 13 residues in the CDR3.

The rearrangement links TRBV10-3 to TRBJ1-2; weak D call: TRBD1 (5 bases). Germline CDR1 reads ENHRY; CDR2 reads SYGVKD. Trimming took off 0 bases at V and 8 bases at J, with 10 bases between the two ends. The CDR3 has 13 residues. CDR3 in amino acids: CAISESQEDGYTF. DNA of the CDR3: TGTGCCATCAGTGAGTCACAGGAGGACGGCTACACCTTC.

V gene TRBV19 combines with J gene TRBJ2-1, with 9 bases matching TRBD2. CDR1 is LNHDA, CDR2 SQIVND, per germline (reference sequence). V was pared by 6 bases and J by 4 bases, with 7 bases of the junction left unmatched. The CDR3 covers 15 residues. CDR3 loop: CASRPGTSRYNEQFF. The CDR3 coding sequence is TGTGCCAGTAGACCCGGGACTAGCAGGTACAATGAGCAGTTCTTC. The complete variable domain, with remaining parts taken from reference TRBV19 and TRBJ2-1, reads DGGITQSPKYLFRKEGQNVTLSCEQNLNHDAMYWYRQDPGQGLRLIYYSQIVNDFQKGDIAEGYSVSREKKESFPLTVTSAQKNPTAFYLCASRPGTSRYNEQFFGPGTRLTVL.

The CDR3 nucleotides read TGTGCCAGCAGACCGCTTTTAGGAGAGACCCAGTACTTC. It encodes CASRPLLGETQYF. V is TRBV9 and J is TRBJ2-5; D is unresolved. Germline CDR1 SGDLS, CDR2 YYNGEE. V lost 5 bases to trimming and J lost 4 bases, with 12 bases between them. The CDR3 is made up of 13 amino acids.

This chain links TRBV7-2 with TRBJ2-5; maybe TRBD1 (6 bases). The CDR3 totals 14 residues. Per the germline V gene, CDR1 is SGHTA and CDR2 is FQGNSA. Trimming took 5 bases from V and 5 from J, leaving 15 bases between them. CDR3 sequence reads: CASSPGQTGETQYF. The CDR3 DNA reads TGTGCCAGCAGCCCGGGACAAACGGGGGAGACCCAGTACTTC.

The CDR3 DNA reads TGTGCCATCAGTGAGTCGCGAGCGAGGGGGTCGGAAGCTTTCTTT. Translating it yields CAISESRARGSEAFF. This sequence joins TRBV10-3 and TRBJ1-1, with a weak D call TRBD1 (6 bases). Per germline, CDR1 ENHRY and CDR2 SYGVKD. The CDR3 loop spans 15 amino acids. Trimming removed 0 bases at V and 8 bases at J, with 16 bases between.

This clone was seen only a few times. The chain employs TRBV4-2 and TRBJ1-4; 10 nucleotides line up with TRBD1. The CDR3 has 16 amino acids. From germline, CDR1 is LGHNA and CDR2 YNFKEQ. Germline trimming cut 2 bases from V and 8 bases from J; bases unmatched to any gene: 8. This CDR3 is CASSQNPGTGAEKLFF. The CDR3 region has the DNA TGTGCCAGCAGCCAAAACCCAGGGACAGGGGCCGAAAAACTGTTTTTT.

This clone was detected only once. The rearrangement uses TRBV7-2 and TRBJ1-2; TRBD1 matches 7 bases. V shed 2 bases, J shed 3 bases, and the junction held 3 bases outside the gene matches. In germline, CDR1 is SGHTA, CDR2 FQGNSA. This CDR3 spans 14 amino acids. CDR3 residues: CASSLTTGYYGYTF. The CDR3 region has the DNA TGTGCCAGCAGCTTAACGACAGGGTACTATGGCTACACCTTC.

This clone occurred once. This chain connects TRBV15 to TRBJ2-2; D unclear. The germline gives CDR1 LNHNV, CDR2 YYDKDF (reference sequence). There are 13 residues in the CDR3. V dropped 4 bases and J dropped 3 bases, with 6 bases sitting between them. CDR3 DNA: TGTGCCACCAGCACCACCGACACCGGGGAGCTGTTTTTT. Its translation is CATSTTDTGELFF.

V gene TRBV10-3 combines with J gene TRBJ2-6; the D gene is possibly TRBD1 (6 bases). Trimming cost V 2 bases and J 0 bases, with 17 bases left between them. The CDR3 runs to 19 residues. The germline V gene has CDR1 ENHRY and CDR2 SYGVKD. The CDR3 region has the DNA TGTGCCATCAGTGAGCTCACAGGGTTCGCCAGCTCTGGGGCCAACGTCCTGACTTTC. This codes for CAISELTGFASSGANVLTF.

V gene TRBV2 combines with J gene TRBJ1-6, with 11 bases matching TRBD1. This CDR3 is built from 14 residues. Germline assignment: CDR1 SNHLY and CDR2 FYNNEI. After removal of 6 bases from V and 7 bases from J, the junction contained 2 bases not matched to a gene. CDR3 coding DNA: TGTGCCAGCAGAGGGGACAGGGGGAATTCACCCCTCCACTTT. Translating it yields CASRGDRGNSPLHF. The whole variable domain, filled in from reference TRBV2 and TRBJ1-6, reads EPEVTQTPSHQVTQMGQEVILRCVPISNHLYFYWYRQILGQKVEFLVSFYNNEISEKSEIFDDQFSVERPDGSNFTLKIRSTKLEDSAMYFCASRGDRGNSPLHFGNGTRLTVT.

The gene calls are TRBV6-5 and TRBJ1-2; D gene unclear. Trimming took 3 bases from V and 2 from J, leaving 7 bases between them. The germline CDR1 and CDR2 sequences are MNHEY and SVGAGI. This CDR3 has 13 residues. This CDR3 reads CASSYAANYGYTF. Here the CDR3 DNA reads TGTGCCAGCAGTTATGCAGCGAACTATGGCTACACCTTC.

The CDR3 coding sequence is TGTGCCTGGAGTGTACGGGGGTTCGGTGAGAACTATGGCTACACCTTC. Translating gives CAWSVRGFGENYGYTF. This rearrangement joins TRBV30 to TRBJ1-2; possible D gene TRBD1, 5 bases. Germline CDR1 is GTSNPN and CDR2 is SVGIG (reference sequence). The CDR3 sequence is 16 residues long. The ends were cut back, 0 bases at V and 2 bases at J, with 16 bases in the middle.

The chain combines TRBV27 with TRBJ2-1; maybe TRBD1 (7 bases). V was cut by 6 bases and J by 7 bases, with 16 bases left in between. Germline lookup yields CDR1 MNHEY and CDR2 SMNVEV (reference sequence). The CDR3 consists of 14 residues. The DNA for the CDR3 is TGTGCCAGCAGCCGCCTGACAGGGAGGAATGAGCAGTTCTTC. Encoded protein: CASSRLTGRNEQFF.

The rearrangement links TRBV6-1 to TRBJ1-1; 11 bases match TRBD1. This CDR3 has 14 amino acids. V lost 6 bases and J lost 5; bases outside the gene matches: 5. Germline CDR1 is MNHNS and CDR2 is SASEGT. The CDR3 sequence is CASSAGTGGTEAFF. As DNA, the CDR3 is TGTGCCAGCAGCGCCGGGACAGGGGGGACTGAAGCTTTCTTT.

The chain carries TRBV19 and TRBJ1-5; no clear D. V shed 2 bases and J shed 2 bases, with 16 bases lying between them. The CDR3 spans 17 residues. Germline V gene sequence: CDR1 LNHDA, CDR2 SQIVND (reference sequence). CDR3 sequence (DNA): TGTGCCAGTAGTATACGATTCGGGAATTGGGGCAATCAGCCCCAGCATTTT. This translates into CASSIRFGNWGNQPQHF.

J is TRBJ2-1 and V is TRBV4-1; 7 bases map to TRBD1. Germline loops: CDR1 MGHRA, CDR2 YSYEKL. The V segment lost 3 bases and the J segment 5 bases; nucleotides outside the gene matches: 7. The CDR3 length is 15 residues. The CDR3 DNA is TGCGCCAGCAGCCAGTATGGGACAGTTAACAATGAGCAGTTCTTC. It codes for CASSQYGTVNNEQFF.

The CDR3 DNA sequence: TGTGCCAGCAGCTTAGTATCCCCCGACAGGGACACCGGGGAGCTGTTTTTT. Translated: CASSLVSPDRDTGELFF. The rearrangement joins TRBV7-9 to TRBJ2-2, with 7 bases identical to TRBD1. The CDR3 totals 17 residues. The germline CDR1 and CDR2 sequences are SEHNR and FQNEAQ (reference sequence). The J segment lost 3 bases and the V segment lost 1 base, leaving 8 bases of the junction unmatched.

V gene TRBV15 combines with J gene TRBJ2-6; 7 bases fit TRBD2. Germline-derived CDR1 and CDR2 are LNHNV and YYDKDF (reference sequence). V lost 3 bases, J lost 2 bases, and 1 base stayed unmatched. CDR3 length: 15 residues. CDR3 DNA: TGTGCCACCAGCAGGGGGGGGGCTGGGGCCAACGTCCTGACTTTC. Its protein product is CATSRGGAGANVLTF.

The chain combines TRBV29-1 with TRBJ2-1, with 7 nucleotides matching TRBD1. Trimming took 0 bases from V and 6 from J; bases not matched to a gene: 11. Germline V CDR1 and CDR2: SQVTM, ANQGSEA. The CDR3 length is 16 residues. The CDR3 DNA reads TGCAGCGTTGAAGATCGACGACAGGGCCCCTCCAATGAGCAGTTCTTC. This encodes CSVEDRRQGPSNEQFF.

CDR3 in amino acids: CSVDSLADEQFF. The CDR3 coding sequence is TGCAGCGTTGATTCTCTAGCGGATGAGCAGTTCTTC. V and J are TRBV29-1 and TRBJ2-1, with 7 positions matching TRBD2. Germline V CDR1 and CDR2: SQVTM, ANQGSEA. Trimming at V came to 3 bases and at J to 8 bases, leaving 4 bases not matched to a gene. This CDR3 is built from 12 residues.

The rearrangement links TRBV5-1 to TRBJ2-1; TRBD2 might be the D (7 bases). Between the trimmed V and J ends, which lost 0 bases and 7 bases, there was a span of 17 bases. CDR3 size: 16 residues. Germline-derived CDR1 and CDR2 are SGHRS and YFSETQ. The CDR3 loop is CASSLEGGVGYNEQFF. Here the CDR3 DNA reads TGCGCCAGCAGCTTGGAAGGGGGGGTAGGTTATAATGAGCAGTTCTTC. Supplemented by reference TRBV5-1 and TRBJ2-1, the full variable domain reads KAGVTQTPRYLIKTRGQQVTLSCSPISGHRSVSWYQQTPGQGLQFLFEYFSETQRNKGNFPGRFSGRQFSNSRSEMNVSTLELGDSALYLCASSLEGGVGYNEQFFGPGTRLTVL.

Turning to this clone: At one of its ends the junction is not consistent with the germline gene, which may arise from a read error. The V and J genes are TRBV10-3 and TRBJ2-3, with D possibly matching TRBD2 (6 bases). CDR1 and CDR2 (germline): ENHRY, SYGVKD. The CDR3 loop spans 16 amino acids. CDR3 region: CATSGWGGAGTDTQYF. In DNA, the CDR3 is TGTGCCACCAGTGGGTGGGGAGGCGCCGGCACAGATACGCAGTATTTT.

The rearrangement joins TRBV6-5 to TRBJ2-7, with TRBD2 matching over 13 bases. The CDR3 covers 15 residues. From germline, CDR1 is MNHEY and CDR2 SVGAGI. J was trimmed by 7 bases and V by 5 bases; bases with no gene match: 8. DNA of the CDR3: TGTGCCAGCAGTACAACGGGACTAGCGGGAAGGGAGCAGTACTTC. Its translation: CASSTTGLAGREQYF.